This TCR beta chain was identified in a study of Ad26.COV2.S vaccination and SARS-CoV-2 variants. Turning to the study itself: Within the COV1001 Ad26.COV2.S trial arm, the donor was enrolled. Once, or twice with 56 days between doses, Ad26.COV2.S was given intramuscularly. Study-level points and caveats: The breadth of spike-specific CD8+ and CD4+ T cell responses after vaccination was reportedly substantial. The analyses of TCR breadth and depth may have understated the size of total T cell responses.

The V and J ends lost 2 bases and 3 bases respectively, with 8 bases between them. Per germline, CDR1 MNHEY and CDR2 SMNVEV (reference sequence). CDR3 length: 14 amino acids. In this sample, this clone turned up a few times. Its specificity is not known. Libraries were prepared by immunoSEQ multiplex PCR; TCRdb keeps only in-frame clonotypes and omits some of them. The sample shows about 390,000 clones, around nine tenths of them seen only once. As for treatment: over 15 received Ad26.COV2.S at low or high dose, single or two shots; about 5 received placebo; per-sample allocation not given. Samples came from day 63 after the first vaccine or placebo injection.

The gene calls are TRBV27 and TRBJ1-3, with D possibly being TRBD1 (5 bases). Specimen: peripheral blood, collected in a trial of Ad26.COV2.S vaccine versus placebo. The TCR sequence derives from a person aged 18-65 years who received the Ad26.COV2.S COVID-19 vaccine or a placebo. The CDR3 bases are TGTGCCAGCAGTTTAAAGGGACGTGGAAACACCATATATTTT. Translated, it gives CASSLKGRGNTIYF.